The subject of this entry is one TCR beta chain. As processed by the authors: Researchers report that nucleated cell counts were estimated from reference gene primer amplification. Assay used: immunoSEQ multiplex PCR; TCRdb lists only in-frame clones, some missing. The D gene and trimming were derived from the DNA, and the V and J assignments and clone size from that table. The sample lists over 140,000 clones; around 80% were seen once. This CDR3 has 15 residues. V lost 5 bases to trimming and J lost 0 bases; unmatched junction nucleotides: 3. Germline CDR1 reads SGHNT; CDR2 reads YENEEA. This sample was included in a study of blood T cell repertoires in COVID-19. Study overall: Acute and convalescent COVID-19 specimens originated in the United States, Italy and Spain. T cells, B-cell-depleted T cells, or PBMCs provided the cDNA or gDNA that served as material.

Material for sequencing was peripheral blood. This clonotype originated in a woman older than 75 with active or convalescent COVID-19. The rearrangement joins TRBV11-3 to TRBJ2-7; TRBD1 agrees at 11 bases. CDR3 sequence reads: CASSRGQGDSYEQYF. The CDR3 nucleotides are TGTGCCAGCAGCCGGGGACAGGGGGACTCCTACGAGCAGTACTTC.